This T cell receptor (beta chain) came from a study of siplizumab effects on memory and regulatory T cells. The assay was immunoSEQ multiplex PCR, and TCRdb's table has in-frame clones only and misses some. The table has fewer than 120,000 clones, around 90% seen once. Study results and caveats: No more than a minor fraction of alloreactive clones could be traced back to unstimulated subsets. Naive T cell populations appeared to exhibit greater diversity than memory cells and appeared to be major alloresponse contributors. Fewer alloreactive sequences mapped to unstimulated CD4+ memory cells under siplizumab. Proliferating CD4+ or CD8+ clones, roughly 80-95% of them, lacked an assignable naive or memory phenotype.

The V end was cut by 3 bases, the J end by 10 bases, with 10 bases between. Germline V gene data show CDR1 as LGHNA and CDR2 as YNFKEQ. The CDR3 spans 13 residues. As regards this clone: Antigen: not known.

The chain couples TRBV4-2 to TRBJ1-6; possible D gene TRBD1, 5 bases. This clonotype was sampled from a human donor in good health. Specimen: CD4+ T cells sorted from blood. This chain's CDR3 is CASSQGLGSPLHF. The CDR3 DNA reads TGTGCCAGCAGCCAGGGACTGGGATCACCCCTCCACTTT.